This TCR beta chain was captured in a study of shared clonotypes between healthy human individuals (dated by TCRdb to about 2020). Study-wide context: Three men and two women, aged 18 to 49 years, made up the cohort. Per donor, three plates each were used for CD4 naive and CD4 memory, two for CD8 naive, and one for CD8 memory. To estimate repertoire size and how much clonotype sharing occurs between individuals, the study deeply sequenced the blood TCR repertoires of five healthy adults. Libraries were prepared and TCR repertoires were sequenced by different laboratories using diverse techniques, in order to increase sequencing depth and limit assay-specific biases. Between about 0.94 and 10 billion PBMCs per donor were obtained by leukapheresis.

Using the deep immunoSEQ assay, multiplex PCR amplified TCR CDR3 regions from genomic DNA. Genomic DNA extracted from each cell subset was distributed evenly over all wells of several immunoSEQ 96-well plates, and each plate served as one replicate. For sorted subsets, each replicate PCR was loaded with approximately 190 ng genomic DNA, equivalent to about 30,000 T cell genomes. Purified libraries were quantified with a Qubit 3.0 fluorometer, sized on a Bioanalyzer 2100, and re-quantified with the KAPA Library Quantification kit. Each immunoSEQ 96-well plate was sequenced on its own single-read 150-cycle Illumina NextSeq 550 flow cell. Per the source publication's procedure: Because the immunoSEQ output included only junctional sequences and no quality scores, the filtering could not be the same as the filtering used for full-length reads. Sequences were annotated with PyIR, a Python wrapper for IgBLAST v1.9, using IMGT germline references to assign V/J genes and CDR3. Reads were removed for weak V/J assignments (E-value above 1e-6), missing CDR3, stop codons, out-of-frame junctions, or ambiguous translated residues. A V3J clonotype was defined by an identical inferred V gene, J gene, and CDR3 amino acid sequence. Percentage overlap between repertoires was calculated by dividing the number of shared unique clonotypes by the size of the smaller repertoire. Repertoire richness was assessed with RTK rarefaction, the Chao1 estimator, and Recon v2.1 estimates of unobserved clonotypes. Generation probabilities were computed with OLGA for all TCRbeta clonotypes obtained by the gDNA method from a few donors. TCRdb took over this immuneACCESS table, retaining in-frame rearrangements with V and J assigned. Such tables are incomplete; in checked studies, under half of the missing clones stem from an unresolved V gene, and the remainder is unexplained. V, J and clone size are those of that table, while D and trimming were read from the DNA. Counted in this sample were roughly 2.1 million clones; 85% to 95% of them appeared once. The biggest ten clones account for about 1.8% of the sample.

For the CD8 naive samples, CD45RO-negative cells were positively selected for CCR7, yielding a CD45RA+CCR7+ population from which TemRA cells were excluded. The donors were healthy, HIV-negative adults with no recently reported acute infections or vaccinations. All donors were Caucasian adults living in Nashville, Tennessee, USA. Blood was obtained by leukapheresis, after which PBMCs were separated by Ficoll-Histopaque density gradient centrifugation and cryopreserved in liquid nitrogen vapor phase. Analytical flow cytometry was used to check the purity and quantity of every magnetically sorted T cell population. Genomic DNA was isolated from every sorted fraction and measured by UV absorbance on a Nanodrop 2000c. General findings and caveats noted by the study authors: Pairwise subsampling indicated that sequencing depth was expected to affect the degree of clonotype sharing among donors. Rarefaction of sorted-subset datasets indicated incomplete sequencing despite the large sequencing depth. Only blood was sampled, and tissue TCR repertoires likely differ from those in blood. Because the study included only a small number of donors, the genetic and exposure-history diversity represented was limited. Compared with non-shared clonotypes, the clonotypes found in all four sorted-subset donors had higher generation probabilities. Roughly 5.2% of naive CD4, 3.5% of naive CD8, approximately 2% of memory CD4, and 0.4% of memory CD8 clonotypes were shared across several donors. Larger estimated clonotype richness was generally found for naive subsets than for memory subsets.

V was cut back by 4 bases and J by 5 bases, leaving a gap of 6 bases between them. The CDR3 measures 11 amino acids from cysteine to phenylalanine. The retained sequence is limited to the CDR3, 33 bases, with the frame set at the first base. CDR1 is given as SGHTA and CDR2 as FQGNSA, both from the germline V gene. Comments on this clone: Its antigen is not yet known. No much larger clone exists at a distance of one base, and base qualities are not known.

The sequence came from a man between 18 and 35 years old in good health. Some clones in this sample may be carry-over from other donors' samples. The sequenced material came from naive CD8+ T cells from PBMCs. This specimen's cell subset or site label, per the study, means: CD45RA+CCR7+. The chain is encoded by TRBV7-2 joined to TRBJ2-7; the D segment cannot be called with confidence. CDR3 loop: CASSSKDEQYF. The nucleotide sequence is TGTGCCAGCAGCTCTAAGGACGAGCAGTACTTC.